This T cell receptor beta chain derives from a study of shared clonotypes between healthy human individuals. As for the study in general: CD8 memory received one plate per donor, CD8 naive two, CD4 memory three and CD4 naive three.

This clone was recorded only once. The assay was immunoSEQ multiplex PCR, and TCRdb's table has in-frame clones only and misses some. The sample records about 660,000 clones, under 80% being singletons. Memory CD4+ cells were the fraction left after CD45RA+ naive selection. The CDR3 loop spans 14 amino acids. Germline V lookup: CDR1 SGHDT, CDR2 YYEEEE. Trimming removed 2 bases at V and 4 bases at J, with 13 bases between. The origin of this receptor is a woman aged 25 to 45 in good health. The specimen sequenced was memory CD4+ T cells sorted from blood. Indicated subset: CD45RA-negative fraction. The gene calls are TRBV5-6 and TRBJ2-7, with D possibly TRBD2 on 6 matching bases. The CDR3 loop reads CASSFTPEGYEQYF. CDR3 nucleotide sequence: TGTGCCAGCAGCTTTACCCCGGAGGGATACGAGCAGTACTTC.